Each of the 14 T cell receptor beta chains below was sequenced from the same sample in a study of cytomegalovirus exposure and HLA in healthy donors. PCR primers comprised 60 Vbeta and 13 Jbeta primers. The data were produced by immunoSEQ multiplex PCR, yet TCRdb's version contains in-frame clones alone and is incomplete. In the table there are approximately 170,000 clones, roughly 80% of which are singletons. Sequencing input: PBMCs. The receptors here all came from a male donor in good health and CMV-seronegative.

The chain uses TRBV6-1 and TRBJ2-4; D is ambiguous. This CDR3 is built from 14 residues. Per the germline V gene, CDR1 is MNHNS and CDR2 is SASEGT. Trimming cost V 6 bases and J 0 bases, with 9 bases left between them. CDR3 amino acids: CASRPEIAKNIQYF. CDR3 nucleotides: TGTGCCAGCAGACCGGAGATAGCCAAAAACATTCAGTACTTC.

A word on this clone: Sequence at one end of the junction differs from germline and may be a read error. The V call is TRBV27, the J call TRBJ1-1; no firm D call. Germline V gene data show CDR1 as MNHEY and CDR2 as SMNVEV (reference sequence). This CDR3 has 13 residues. In DNA form, the CDR3 reads TGTGCCAGCAGTTTAGCCAGGAACCCTGAAGCTTTCTTT. Its translation: CASSLARNPEAFF.

This clone was seen ten or more times. The chain uses TRBV4-1 and TRBJ1-1; D remains unclear. The germline CDR1 and CDR2 sequences are MGHRA and YSYEKL. V gave up 4 bases and J gave up 2 bases, with 11 bases separating them. This CDR3 spans 14 amino acids. CDR3 sequence (DNA): TGCGCCAGCAGCCCAGGCGACATTAACACTGAAGCTTTCTTT. Amino acid sequence: CASSPGDINTEAFF.

This clone was recorded a few times. The chain recombines TRBV15 with TRBJ2-5, with 7 positions matching TRBD2. Germline V gene lookup returns CDR1 LNHNV and CDR2 YYDKDF (reference sequence). V trimming: 0 bases; J trimming: 5 bases; junction bases outside the gene matches: 9. There are 16 residues in the CDR3. The CDR3 DNA reads TGTGCCACCAGCAGAGATTTTGCGGGGGATGGTGAGACCCAGTACTTC. It codes for CATSRDFAGDGETQYF.

V gene TRBV10-3 combines with J gene TRBJ2-6, with D maybe TRBD1 (5 bases). This CDR3 contains 19 residues. Germline CDR1 is ENHRY and CDR2 is SYGVKD. Between the trimmed V and J ends, which lost 8 bases and 1 base, there was a span of 24 bases. CDR3 in amino acids: CAIGDGRGRVNSGANVLTF. CDR3 in DNA: TGTGCCATCGGGGATGGACGCGGCAGGGTGAATTCTGGGGCCAACGTCCTGACTTTC.

V usage is TRBV10-3 and J usage is TRBJ2-3; D perhaps matches TRBD1 (5 bases). The CDR3 is made up of 15 amino acids. The germline V gene encodes CDR1 ENHRY and CDR2 SYGVKD. Trimming removed 6 bases at V and 1 base at J, with 14 bases between. CDR3 nucleotide sequence: TGTGCCATCAGCCTAGGGGCCCAGGGCACAGATACGCAGTATTTT. Protein: CAISLGAQGTDTQYF.

The chain uses TRBV19 and TRBJ1-1, with D unclear. Trimming took off 3 bases at V and 8 bases at J, with 22 bases between the two ends. This CDR3 is built from 16 residues. The germline CDR1 and CDR2 sequences are LNHDA and SQIVND (reference sequence). The CDR3 DNA sequence: TGTGCCAGTAGTATTTCTGTGACACCTCCACTGGTGGAAGCTTTCTTT. Amino acids: CASSISVTPPLVEAFF.

The CDR3 sequence: CASSFQQGYDNEQFF. DNA for the CDR3: TGTGCCAGCAGTTTTCAACAGGGATACGACAATGAGCAGTTCTTC. This sequence joins TRBV27 and TRBJ2-1, with TRBD1 as a possible D gene (6 bases). The germline V and J ends were trimmed by 3 bases and 5 bases, with 14 bases remaining between them. The CDR3 contains 15 residues. Germline V CDR1 and CDR2: MNHEY, SMNVEV (reference sequence).

V gene TRBV11-3 combines with J gene TRBJ2-1; 12 bases agree with TRBD2. Looked up from germline, CDR1 is SGHNT and CDR2 is YENEEA. V gave up 2 bases and J gave up 5 bases; unmatched junction bases: 4. The CDR3 totals 16 residues. CDR3 sequence reads: CASSLRTSGTNNEQFF. CDR3 nucleotide sequence: TGTGCCAGCAGCTTACGGACTAGCGGGACCAACAATGAGCAGTTCTTC. The complete variable domain, with remaining parts taken from reference TRBV11-3 and TRBJ2-1, reads EAGVVQSPRYKIIEKKQPVAFWCNPISGHNTLYWYLQNLGQGPELLIRYENEEAVDDSQLPKDRFSAERLKGVDSTLKIQPAELGDSAVYLCASSLRTSGTNNEQFFGPGTRLTVL.

J is TRBJ2-1 and V is TRBV10-2; 13 bases fit TRBD2. V shed 6 bases, J shed 8 bases, and the junction held 16 bases outside the gene matches. Per germline, CDR1 WSHSY and CDR2 SAAADI. The CDR3 contains 18 residues. The CDR3 protein is CASRVGLAGRYGVHEQFF. In DNA form, the CDR3 reads TGCGCCAGCAGGGTGGGACTAGCGGGACGGTATGGGGTGCATGAGCAGTTCTTC.

The J gene is TRBJ1-5, the V gene TRBV28, with 12 bases matching TRBD1. CDR1 and CDR2 from the germline V gene are MDHEN and SYDVKM. Unmatched junction bases numbered 15, after V lost 5 bases and J lost 7 bases. The CDR3 has 18 residues. CDR3 protein: CASSPGTGGASGGQPQHF. CDR3 nucleotides: TGTGCCAGCAGTCCCGGGACAGGGGGCGCTTCTGGGGGCCAGCCCCAGCATTTT.

The chain links TRBV7-9 to TRBJ2-1; 9 bases align to TRBD2. This CDR3 spans 17 amino acids. Germline loops: CDR1 SEHNR, CDR2 FQNEAQ (reference sequence). V shed 5 bases and J 2 bases; nucleotides not matched to a gene: 10. For the CDR3, the DNA is TGTGCCAGCAGCCAATCCAGCGGCGGGAGGGCCTACAATGAGCAGTTCTTC. This encodes CASSQSSGGRAYNEQFF.

The chain employs TRBV6-5 and TRBJ2-1; 7 bases are a match to TRBD2. The V gene's germline CDR1 is MNHEY and CDR2 SVGAGI. V lost 2 bases, J lost 2 bases, and 3 bases stayed unmatched. This CDR3 contains 15 residues. CDR3 sequence reads: CASSYRRGAYNEQFF. The CDR3 bases are TGTGCCAGCAGTTACCGTCGGGGGGCCTACAATGAGCAGTTCTTC.

The CDR3 region is CASSPDRTGGGCGYTF. The CDR3 DNA is TGTGCCAGCAGCCCAGATCGGACAGGGGGCGGTTGTGGCTACACCTTC. The chain combines TRBV5-4 with TRBJ1-2, with 11 bases identical to TRBD1. V shed 4 bases and J 7 bases; nucleotides not matched to a gene: 12. Looked up from germline, CDR1 is SGHNT and CDR2 is YYREEE (reference sequence). The CDR3 spans 16 residues.